The TCR beta chain described here comes from a study of cytomegalovirus exposure and HLA in healthy donors. It was with 60 Vbeta and 13 Jbeta primers that the PCR ran. Produced via immunoSEQ multiplex PCR; TCRdb's table is partial and in-frame only. The sample has roughly 200,000 clones; around nine tenths are singletons. Germline V lookup: CDR1 SEHNR, CDR2 FQNEAQ (reference sequence). The CDR3 runs 13 residues. The study sampled nominally healthy donors, though unrecorded immune exposures were likely. This clone was seen just once. This sequence was found in a woman in her 30s in good health and CMV-seronegative. The chain combines TRBV7-9 with TRBJ2-2, with D perhaps TRBD2 (5 bases). Sequencing was performed on PBMCs. In DNA, the CDR3 is TGTGCGAACGGGGTACCGAACACCGGGGAGCTGTTTTTT. Translated, it gives CANGVPNTGELFF.